This paragraph reports one T cell receptor (beta chain). Its target antigen remains unknown. Base qualities were left out, and no much larger clone turns up one base away. Library creation used the immunoSEQ multiplex PCR assay. RNA was extracted from all samples and reverse transcribed into cDNA, which served as template for TCR sequencing. SuperScript III was used for first-strand cDNA synthesis, primed with a 2:1 mix of oligo-dT and random hexamers. Amplification bias was assessed with a synthetic immune receptor repertoire, and residual bias was removed computationally. Concerning the study's data processing: After raw reads were preprocessed to remove errors, the CDR3 was defined following IMGT conventions as running from the conserved cysteine to phenylalanine. Clonality was calculated as 1 minus Shannon entropy normalized by log2 of the number of productive unique TCRs. Whether scalp clones were CD4 or CD8 was inferred by matching scalp TCRbeta sequences against CD4 and CD8 repertoires sorted from blood. The immuneACCESS repertoire file appears here via TCRdb, limited to in-frame rearrangements. These files lack a portion of the clones; in checked studies, under half of the deficit traces to unresolved V genes, and the cause of the others is not known. That table is the source of V, J and clone size, and D and trimming were worked out from the DNA. The sample contains about 120,000 clones, around three fifths of them found a single time. Clones ranked in the top ten supply about 3.4% of the sample.

This sample was taken from a study of CD8+ T cells in alopecia areata (dated by TCRdb to between 2017 and 2018). As for the study more broadly: Treated patients were enrolled in an open-label pilot trial of oral tofacitinib at 5 to 10 mg twice daily for moderate-to-severe alopecia areata. Tofacitinib was administered for 6 to 18 months, and 6 months of follow-up off drug were then conducted to assess delayed response and recurrence. Disease severity in treated patients was measured with the SALT score, which quantifies the percentage of affected scalp surface area. The study used high-throughput TCRbeta sequencing to examine T cell clonal expansion in alopecia areata, in both the C3H/HeJ mouse model and human patients. On the human side, TCRbeta sequencing was run on scalp tissue and on sorted CD4+ and CD8+ peripheral blood T cells from healthy controls and from alopecia areata patients with either patchy or totalis/universalis disease. Biopsies were taken from tofacitinib-treated patients at baseline and at 4 and 24 weeks of treatment, and a later scalp biopsy was taken in several of the tofacitinib-treated patients. Scalp clonality was compared among normal scalp (n=4), patchy alopecia areata scalp (n=8), and alopecia totalis/universalis scalp (n=8). RNA came from the PAXgene miRNA kit for fixed scalp, the miRNeasy kit for PBMCs, and the RNeasy kit for mouse skin. Amplification of TCRbeta CDR3 regions was done by immunoSEQ multiplex PCR using 35 Vbeta forward primers and 13 Jbeta reverse primers. What the authors observed across the whole study: Higher clonality and more expanded CD8+ clones were observed in lesional scalp than in normal scalp, particularly in alopecia totalis/universalis, a finding suggestive of antigenic drive. Many expanded lesional clones were found to persist in scalp and blood during tofacitinib treatment, and relapse after treatment cessation may be partly explained by this persistence. Because the treated cohort was small and had just a single nonresponder, larger studies are needed to establish links between baseline CD8+ expansion and response. Resident alphabeta T cells in normal human skin are also sequenced, complicating scalp TCR repertoire analysis, unlike mouse skin dominated by gammadelta T cells. Tofacitinib significantly decreased scalp clonality and the number of expanded CD8+ clones among the top 100 scalp clones. TCR sequences shared between patients were less clear than in mice, possibly partly because of HLA diversity in the patient population.

The sample's time point label, decoded: 20 to 30 weeks on oral tofacitinib. The treatment or condition label of this sample denotes: oral pan-JAK inhibitor, 5-10 mg twice daily. Lesional scalp punch biopsies and peripheral blood were obtained from alopecia areata patients. PBMCs were isolated by density centrifugation and stained for CD3, CD4 and CD8, and CD4+ and CD8+ T cells were sorted on a FACSAria. The CDR3 has 13 amino acids, counting the end cysteine and phenylalanine. Just CDR3 DNA is preserved here, 39 bases in frame from base 1. The junction carries 11 bases between V and J, which are trimmed by 6 bases and 2 bases respectively. CDR1 and CDR2 are read off the germline V gene as SGHRS and YFSETQ.

This material consisted of CD4+ T cells sorted from blood, taken at week 24, from a patient treated with tofacitinib. The rearranged segments are TRBV5-1 and TRBJ2-5, with no confidently assigned D gene. The clonotype comes from a human donor with alopecia areata. In nucleotides, the sequence is TGCGCCAGCACAGTATTGAATCAAGAGACCCAGTACTTC. The encoded protein is CASTVLNQETQYF.